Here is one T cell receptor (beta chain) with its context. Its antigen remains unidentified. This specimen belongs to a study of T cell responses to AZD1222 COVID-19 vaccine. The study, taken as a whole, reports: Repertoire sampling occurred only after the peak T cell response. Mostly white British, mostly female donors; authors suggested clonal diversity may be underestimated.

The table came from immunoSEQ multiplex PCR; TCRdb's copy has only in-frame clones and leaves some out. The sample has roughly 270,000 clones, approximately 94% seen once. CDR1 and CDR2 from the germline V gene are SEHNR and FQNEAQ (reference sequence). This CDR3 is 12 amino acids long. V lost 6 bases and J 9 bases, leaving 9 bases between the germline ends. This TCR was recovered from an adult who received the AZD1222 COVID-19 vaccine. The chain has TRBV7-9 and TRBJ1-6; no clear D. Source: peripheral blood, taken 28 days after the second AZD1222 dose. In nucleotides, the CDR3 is TGTGCCAGCAGGCAAGGGAGTTCACCCCTCCACTTT. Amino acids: CASRQGSSPLHF.